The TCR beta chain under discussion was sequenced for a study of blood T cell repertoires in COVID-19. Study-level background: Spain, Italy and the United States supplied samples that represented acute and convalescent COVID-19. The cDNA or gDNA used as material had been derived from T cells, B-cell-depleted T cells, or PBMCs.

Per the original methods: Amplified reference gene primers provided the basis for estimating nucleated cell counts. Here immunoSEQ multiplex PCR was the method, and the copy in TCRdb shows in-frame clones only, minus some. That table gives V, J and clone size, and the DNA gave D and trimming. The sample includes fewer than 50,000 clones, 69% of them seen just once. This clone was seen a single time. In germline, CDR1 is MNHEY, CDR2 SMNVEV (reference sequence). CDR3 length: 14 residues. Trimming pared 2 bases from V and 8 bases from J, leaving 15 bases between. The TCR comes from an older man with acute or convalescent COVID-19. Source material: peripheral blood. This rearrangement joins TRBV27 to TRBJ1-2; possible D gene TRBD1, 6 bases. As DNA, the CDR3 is TGTGCCAGCAGTTTAACTACAGGGATGGGGGGCTACACCTTC. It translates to CASSLTTGMGGYTF.